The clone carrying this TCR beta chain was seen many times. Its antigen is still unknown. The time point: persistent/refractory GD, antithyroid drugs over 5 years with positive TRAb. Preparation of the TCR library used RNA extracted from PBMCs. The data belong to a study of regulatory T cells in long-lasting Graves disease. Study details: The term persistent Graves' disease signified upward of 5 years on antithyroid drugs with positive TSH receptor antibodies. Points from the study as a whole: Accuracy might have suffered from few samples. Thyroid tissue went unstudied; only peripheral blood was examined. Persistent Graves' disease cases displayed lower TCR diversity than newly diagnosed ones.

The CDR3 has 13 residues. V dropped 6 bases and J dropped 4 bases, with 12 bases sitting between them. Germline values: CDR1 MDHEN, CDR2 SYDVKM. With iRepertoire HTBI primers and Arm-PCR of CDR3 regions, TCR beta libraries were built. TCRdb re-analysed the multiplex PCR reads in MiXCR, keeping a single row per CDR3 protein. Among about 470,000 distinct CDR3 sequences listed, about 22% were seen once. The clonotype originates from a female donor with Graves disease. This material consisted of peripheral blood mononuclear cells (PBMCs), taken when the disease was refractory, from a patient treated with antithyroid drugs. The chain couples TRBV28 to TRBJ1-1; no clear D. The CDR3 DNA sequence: TGTGCCAGCAGCCGAATCCCGCCCACTGAAGCTTTCTTT. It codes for CASSRIPPTEAFF.